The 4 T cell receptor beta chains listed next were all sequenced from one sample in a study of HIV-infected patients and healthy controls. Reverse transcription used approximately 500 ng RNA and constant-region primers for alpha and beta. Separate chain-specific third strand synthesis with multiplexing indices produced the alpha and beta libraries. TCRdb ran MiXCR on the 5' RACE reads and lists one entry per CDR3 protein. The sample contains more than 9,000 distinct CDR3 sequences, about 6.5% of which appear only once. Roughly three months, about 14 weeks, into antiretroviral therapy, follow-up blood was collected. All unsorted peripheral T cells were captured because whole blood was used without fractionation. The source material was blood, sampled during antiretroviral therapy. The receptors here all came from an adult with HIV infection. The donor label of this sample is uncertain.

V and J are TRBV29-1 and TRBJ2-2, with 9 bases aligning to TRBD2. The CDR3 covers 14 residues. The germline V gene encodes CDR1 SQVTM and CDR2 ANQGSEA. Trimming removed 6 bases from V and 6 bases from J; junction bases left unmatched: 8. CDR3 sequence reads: CSVSTSGSPGELFF. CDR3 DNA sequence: TGCAGCGTCTCAACTAGCGGGTCACCCGGGGAGCTGTTTTTT.

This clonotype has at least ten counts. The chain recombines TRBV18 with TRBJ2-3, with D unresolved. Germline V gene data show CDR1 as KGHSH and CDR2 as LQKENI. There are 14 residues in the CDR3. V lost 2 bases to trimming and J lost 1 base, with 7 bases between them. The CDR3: CASSPYTRTDTQYF. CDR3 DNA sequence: TGTGCCAGCTCACCATACACGCGCACAGATACGCAGTATTTT.

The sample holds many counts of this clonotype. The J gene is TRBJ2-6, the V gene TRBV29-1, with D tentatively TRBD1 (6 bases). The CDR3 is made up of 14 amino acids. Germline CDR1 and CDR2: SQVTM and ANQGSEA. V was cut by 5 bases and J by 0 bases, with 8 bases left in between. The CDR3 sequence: CSVSQGSGANVLTF. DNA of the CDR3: TGCAGCGTTTCACAGGGCTCTGGGGCCAACGTCCTGACTTTC.

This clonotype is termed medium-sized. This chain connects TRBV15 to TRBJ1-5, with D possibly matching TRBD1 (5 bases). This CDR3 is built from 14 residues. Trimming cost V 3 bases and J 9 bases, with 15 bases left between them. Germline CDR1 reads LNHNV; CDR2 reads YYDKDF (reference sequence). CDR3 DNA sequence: TGTGCCACCAGCAGGGGCGACGGGGGAAGGCCCCAGCATTTT. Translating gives CATSRGDGGRPQHF.